This record looks at one T cell receptor (beta chain) sequence and its context. No antigen is known for it. No base-level quality is on record; no much larger clone is a single base apart. TCRbeta CDR3 regions were amplified from genomic DNA using the immunoSEQ Assay, a bias-controlled multiplex PCR. As for how the authors treated the data: Within the assay, amplification of reference gene primers was used to estimate how many nucleated cells each sample contained. Sequence reads were collapsed and filtered to measure the absolute abundance of every unique TCRbeta CDR3 rearrangement. For each sample, productive Simpson clonality was calculated as the square root of Simpson's diversity index across productive rearrangements. Sourced from immuneACCESS, this table was stored by TCRdb with only in-frame sequences that have V and J called. A share of the clones is absent; for the studies checked, an unresolved V gene accounts for under half, and the remainder has no known explanation. V and J calls and clone size are given by that table; D and trimming were obtained from the DNA. Here the sample has around 330,000 clones; 85% occur a single time. About 1.9% of the sample is in the top ten clones.

Taken from the germline V gene, the CDR1 and CDR2 loops are MNHEY and SVGEGT. V is cut by 2 bases and J by 0 bases, and the space between the germline ends is 8 bases. Inclusive of the bounding cysteine and phenylalanine, the CDR3 is 15 residues long. The DNA shown is the 45-base CDR3, in frame from base 1. Enrolling through a virtual design, the prospective study's participants ranged in age from roughly 18 to 100 years and lived across roughly 24 United States geographic areas. To assign participants to cohorts, the prospective study relied on clinical history that participants themselves reported in a screening survey and a study questionnaire. Exposed participants were defined as having been in contact with someone with a PCR-confirmed or clinician-diagnosed COVID-19 case within 2 weeks of study entry. Mobile phlebotomists in the prospective study collected whole blood, serum and a nasopharyngeal or oropharyngeal swab from every participant. Additional blood draws and questionnaires over an approximately two-month period could optionally be provided by prospective study participants. Blood samples from the prospective study were shipped frozen or at room temperature prior to DNA extraction.

The data belong to a study of blood T cell repertoires in COVID-19 (TCRdb year 2020). About the study as a whole: Collaborator samples came from the United States, Italy and Spain and covered acute and convalescent phases of COVID-19. Sample metadata almost always included a de-identified subject ID, COVID-19 status, age in years and sex. The prospective study material was composed of cDNA or gDNA derived from T cells, B-cell-depleted T cells, or PBMCs. Where available, HLA class I and class II types were taken from metadata supplied by the sample provider and were not determined by assay-based typing. The repertoires were released in a freely available public database meant as a resource for research on the immune response to SARS-CoV-2. The samples were drawn from two sources: the first 160 participants of the ongoing ImmuneRACE study, and 1,200 or so subjects contributed by 6 global collaborators. The dataset comprised deeply sampled blood TCRbeta repertoires from subjects exposed to, actively infected with, or recovered from COVID-19.

The investigation overall reported the following: The quantity of clinical and demographic metadata differed by source and by participant and was supplied without curation.

The chain employs TRBV6-2 or TRBV6-3 and TRBJ1-3; matching of 5 bases hints at TRBD1 as the D gene. What was sequenced was PBMCs or T cells enriched from blood (not recorded which). This clonotype was sampled from a woman in her twenties or thirties who had been exposed to COVID-19. Here the CDR3 is given as CASSYAGYSGNTIYF. The DNA sequence follows: TGTGCCAGCAGTTACGCAGGGTACTCTGGAAACACCATATATTTT.